Listed below are T cell receptor beta chains from one sample, sequenced in a study of T cells in Graves' hyperthyroidism and ophthalmopathy. TCRdb used MiXCR to reprocess the multiplex PCR reads, holding one entry per CDR3 protein. This table has a few hundred thousand distinct CDR3 sequences, about 20% appearing once. Sequencing was done on a sample of blood. The receptors originated from a woman between 65 and 79 years old with Graves' ophthalmopathy. Both conserved end residues are trimmed from each CDR3. A row's size may be missing; if present it is once, few, many or a size class.

>many|TRBV12-5|TRBJ1-5
ASGLVLRGSNQPQH
>.|TRBV6-2/TRBV6-3|TRBJ2-7
ASSYVPGLAGPLAYEQY
>.|TRBV29-1|TRBJ2-3
SVEFTDTQY
>many|TRBV12-3/TRBV12-4|TRBJ2-5
ASSFTGRVETQY
>few|TRBV5-1|TRBJ2-7
ASSSDSSQQY
>few|TRBV12-3/TRBV12-4|TRBJ2-7
ASSFQGQAYEQY
>few|TRBV5-1|TRBJ2-7
ASSLGSRSSYEQY
>many|TRBV7-2|TRBJ2-1
ASSLPGLAYNEQF
>.|TRBV25-1|TRBJ1-2
ASSDVRSGGYT
>many|TRBV7-3|TRBJ2-5
ASSLSGGQETQY
>few|TRBV5-1|TRBJ1-4
ASSFQGATNEKLF
>many|TRBV7-6|TRBJ1-5
ASSYRGNQPQH
>many|TRBV19|TRBJ1-4
ASRRIATNEKLF
>.|TRBV29-1|TRBJ1-2
SVRDRERNGYT
>.|TRBV6-5|TRBJ2-7
ASSSDRGRVTGFHEQY
>few|TRBV6-2/TRBV6-3|TRBJ2-1
ASSYSFHVNEQF
>.|TRBV7-8|TRBJ2-5
ASSRAGFLETQY
>many|TRBV28|TRBJ2-3
ASSLSDRQTQY
>few|TRBV25-1|TRBJ1-6
ASSERTGSYNSPLH
>.|TRBV7-2|TRBJ2-7
ASSLLGRASYEQY
>many|TRBV28|TRBJ2-1
ASISGGEGYNEQF
>.|TRBV20-1|TRBJ1-5
SASLSGNQPQH
>.|TRBV9|TRBJ2-6
ASSVVSGANVLT
>many|TRBV20-1|TRBJ2-7
SAREGPGDSEQY
>.|TRBV5-1|TRBJ1-4
ASSAGGTSNEKLF
>.|TRBV29-1|TRBJ2-7
SVVMGGPYEQY
>.|TRBV7-3|TRBJ2-3
ASSPRGGQGAADTQY
>many|TRBV28|TRBJ1-2
ASSSYRRQLYYGYT
>.|TRBV7-2|TRBJ1-3
ASSLGTAPGNTIY
>many|TRBV12-3/TRBV12-4|TRBJ1-4
ASSYSPGKLF
>.|TRBV15|TRBJ1-4
ATSRKTGRSLF
>.|TRBV5-4|TRBJ2-7
ASSPVAGHNYEQY
>many|TRBV12-3/TRBV12-4|TRBJ1-1
ASSFDRGSTEAF